These 15 T cell receptor beta chains came from one sample sequenced in a study of post-analysis software for immune sequencing data. Unique molecular identifiers were built into the TCR beta cDNA libraries. TCRdb re-called the PCR reads through MiXCR, storing one row per CDR3 protein. The data contain around 150,000 distinct CDR3 sequences, 35% to 40% of them singletons. The material was blood, obtained after autologous hematopoietic stem cell transplantation. The receptors stem from a girl under 18 with multiple sclerosis.

The genes are TRBV20-1 and TRBJ1-4, with a weak D call TRBD1 (6 bases). The V end lost 3 bases, the J end lost 2 bases, and 19 bases lay between the germline ends. Germline V gene lookup returns CDR1 DFQATT and CDR2 SNEGSKA (reference sequence). The CDR3 covers 17 residues. The CDR3 DNA follows: TGCAGTGCTAGGGTGTCCCGGGACACGGCGACTAATGAAAAACTGTTTTTT. Translation gives CSARVSRDTATNEKLFF.

Note on this clonotype: One end of the junction does not line up with germline, which may come from a read error. This chain connects TRBV7-9 to TRBJ2-1; TRBD2 matches at 11 bases. CDR3 length equals 15 residues. Germline V CDR1 and CDR2: SEHNR, FQNEAQ (reference sequence). CDR3 sequence reads: CASSLGTSGYSEQFF. The CDR3 bases are TGTGCCAGCAGCCTCGGGACTAGCGGCTACAGTGAGCAGTTCTTC.

V gene TRBV9 combines with J gene TRBJ2-1; no reliable D call. The CDR3 totals 17 residues. Germline CDR1 SGDLS, CDR2 YYNGEE. V lost 4 bases and J lost 0, with 17 bases in between. The CDR3 region is CASSPSAAESSYNEQFF. CDR3 nucleotides: TGTGCCAGCAGCCCGTCTGCCGCGGAGAGCTCCTACAATGAGCAGTTCTTC.

The chain uses TRBV12-3 or TRBV12-4 and TRBJ1-2; TRBD1 might be the D (6 bases). The CDR3 extends over 16 amino acids. V lost 10 bases and J lost 7, with 28 bases in between. Here the CDR3 reads CANTAGELGGRVGYTF. Here the CDR3 DNA reads TGTGCCAACACAGCTGGGGAGCTCGGGGGCCGGGTTGGCTACACCTTC.

The chain employs TRBV4-3 and TRBJ1-1; 8 nucleotides align to TRBD1. CDR1 and CDR2 (germline): LGHNA, YSLEER. J lost 4 bases, V lost 0 bases, and 13 bases had no gene match. CDR3 length: 18 residues. The CDR3 here is CASSQEAGGFLGGTEAFF. The CDR3 nucleotides read TGCGCCAGCAGCCAAGAGGCAGGGGGCTTCTTAGGTGGCACTGAAGCTTTCTTT.

In regard to this clonotype: Possible read error: a much larger clone is one base away. This chain joins TRBV5-1 and TRBJ2-7; 7 bases align to TRBD1. Germline-derived CDR1 and CDR2 are SGHRS and YFSETQ. The CDR3 totals 15 residues. The CDR3 reads CAGSQGDRVSYEQYF. CDR3 nucleotides: TGCGCCGGCAGCCAGGGGGACAGAGTCTCCTACGAGCAGTACTTC.

This clonotype was seen more than once but under ten times. The chain has TRBV12-3 or TRBV12-4 and TRBJ2-1; no firm D call. V was pared by 6 bases and J by 8 bases, with 11 bases between. The CDR3 totals 12 residues. In nucleotides, the CDR3 is TGTGCCAGCAGGGACCAAGCAGATGAGCAGTTCTTC. It codes for CASRDQADEQFF.

The chain links TRBV10-3 to TRBJ2-7; a weak D match, TRBD1 (5 bases). Trimming shortened V by 3 bases and J by 5 bases, and 11 bases separated the two germline ends. CDR1 and CDR2 from the germline V gene are ENHRY and SYGVKD. This CDR3 contains 13 residues. Here the CDR3 reads CAISENRLHEQYF. The CDR3 DNA sequence: TGTGCCATCAGTGAAAACAGGCTCCACGAGCAGTACTTC.

This clonotype was seen a few times. One junction end does not reproduce the germline sequence, and a read error may be involved. This sequence joins TRBV29-1 and TRBJ2-5, with unresolved D. There are 12 residues in the CDR3. Germline V gives CDR1 SQVTM, CDR2 ANQGSEA. DNA for the CDR3: TGCAGCATTGAAGGGTTGGAAGAGACCCAGTACTTC. Translated: CSIEGLEETQYF.

The rearrangement joins TRBV11-2 to TRBJ2-3; TRBD2 aligns across 8 bases. Trimming cost V 0 bases and J 4 bases; bases outside gene matches: 3. CDR3 size: 15 residues. The germline V gene encodes CDR1 SGHAT and CDR2 FQNNGV. DNA of the CDR3: TGTGCCAGCAGCTTAGATAGCGGGAAGGCAGATACGCAGTATTTT. It yields the protein CASSLDSGKADTQYF.

The rearrangement joins TRBV19 to TRBJ2-3; no definite D call. The CDR3 runs 12 residues. The V gene's germline CDR1 is LNHDA and CDR2 SQIVND (reference sequence). Trimming left V 3 bases short and J 5 bases short, with 6 bases between. CDR3 protein: CASSMIEDTQYF. The CDR3 DNA follows: TGTGCCAGTAGTATGATCGAAGATACGCAGTATTTT. Full variable domain (missing parts from reference TRBV19 and TRBJ2-3): DGGITQSPKYLFRKEGQNVTLSCEQNLNHDAMYWYRQDPGQGLRLIYYSQIVNDFQKGDIAEGYSVSREKKESFPLTVTSAQKNPTAFYLCASSMIEDTQYFGPGTRLTVL.

This chain connects TRBV20-1 to TRBJ1-5; 8 nucleotides match TRBD1. This CDR3 region has 19 residues. Trimming cost V 0 bases and J 0 bases; bases outside gene matches: 13. Germline V CDR1 and CDR2: DFQATT, SNEGSKA (reference sequence). CDR3 in DNA: TGCAGTGCTAGAGATCAGGGGGCTAGACAGGTACATAGCAATCAGCCCCAGCATTTT. Its protein is CSARDQGARQVHSNQPQHF.

This clonotype was observed a few times. V and J are TRBV6-2 or TRBV6-3 and TRBJ1-5; no firm D call. The CDR3 length is 15 residues. Trimming removed 6 bases at V and 2 bases at J, with 14 bases between. The V gene's germline CDR1 is MNHEY and CDR2 SVGEGT. The CDR3 is CASRSRIGGNQPQHF. The CDR3 DNA is TGTGCCAGCAGGTCCCGTATCGGCGGCAATCAGCCCCAGCATTTT.

V is TRBV7-8 and J is TRBJ1-5; 8 nucleotides align to TRBD1. Germline CDR1 reads SGHVS; CDR2 reads FQNEAQ. V dropped 4 bases and J dropped 4; count of bases not matched to a gene: 9. The CDR3 is made up of 16 amino acids. The chain's CDR3 is CASSWRTDRVNQPQHF. CDR3 DNA: TGTGCCAGCAGCTGGAGGACGGACAGGGTAAATCAGCCCCAGCATTTT.

This clonotype was seen more than once but under ten times. The chain links TRBV15 to TRBJ2-3, with a possible D match to TRBD1 (6 bases). CDR3 length: 17 residues. V lost 0 bases and J 2 bases, leaving 15 bases between the germline ends. CDR1 and CDR2 from the germline V gene are LNHNV and YYDKDF (reference sequence). CDR3 sequence reads: CATSRDRGQGPTDTQYF. The CDR3 bases are TGTGCCACCAGCAGAGATAGGGGCCAGGGGCCCACAGATACGCAGTATTTT.